One and the same sample provided the 9 T cell receptor beta chains below, sequenced in a study of cytomegalovirus exposure and HLA in healthy donors. In the PCR, 60 Vbeta and 13 Jbeta primers were used. Measured with immunoSEQ multiplex PCR; TCRdb has only the in-frame clones, and not every one. Of around 100,000 clones listed, more than 65% are singletons. The specimen was PBMCs. These receptor sequences come from a young woman in good health and CMV-seropositive.

The chain joins TRBV2 to TRBJ1-5; D may be TRBD1 (5 bases). The V and J ends lost 0 bases and 1 base respectively, with 13 bases between them. Germline CDR1 is SNHLY and CDR2 is FYNNEI. The CDR3 has 17 residues. CDR3: CASSEALVGASNQPQHF. DNA for the CDR3: TGTGCCAGCAGTGAAGCGCTTGTAGGGGCGAGCAATCAGCCCCAGCATTTT. Using reference TRBV2 and TRBJ1-5 for the parts outside the CDR3, the full variable domain is EPEVTQTPSHQVTQMGQEVILRCVPISNHLYFYWYRQILGQKVEFLVSFYNNEISEKSEIFDDQFSVERPDGSNFTLKIRSTKLEDSAMYFCASSEALVGASNQPQHFGDGTRLSIL.

In this sample, this clone turned up once. The rearrangement uses TRBV5-4 and TRBJ2-3, with D maybe TRBD2 (6 bases). V was trimmed by 4 bases and J by 4 bases, leaving 13 bases between them. Germline CDR1 SGHNT, CDR2 YYREEE (reference sequence). This CDR3 contains 14 residues. The CDR3 is CASSQLASADTQYF. DNA for the CDR3: TGTGCCAGCAGCCAACTAGCTTCAGCAGATACGCAGTATTTT.

As concerns this clone: A read error may produce the germline difference seen at one junction end. The CDR3 sequence: CASIRQTGDTEAFF. CDR3 coding DNA: TGTGCGAGCATCCGGCAGACAGGGGACACTGAAGCTTTCTTT. The chain couples TRBV7-3 to TRBJ1-1; 8 bases align to TRBD1. Germline CDR1 and CDR2: SGHTA and FQGTGA. The CDR3 is made up of 14 amino acids. The full variable domain, completed using reference TRBV7-3 and TRBJ1-1, is GAGVSQTPSNKVTEKGKYVELRCDPISGHTALYWYRQSLGQGPEFLIYFQGTGAADDSGLPNDRFFAVRPEGSVSTLKIQRTERGDSAVYLCASIRQTGDTEAFFGQGTRLTVV.

The CDR3 nucleotides are TGTGCCAGCAGTCTTCGAACGGCCGTTGGACACAGACACAATGAGCAGTTCTTC. Protein product: CASSLRTAVGHRHNEQFF. The chain recombines TRBV27 with TRBJ2-1, with D possibly TRBD1 on 5 matching bases. This CDR3 spans 18 amino acids. Trimming took off 5 bases at V and 5 bases at J, with 25 bases between the two ends. CDR1 is MNHEY and CDR2 is SMNVEV in the germline V gene (reference sequence).

The V gene is TRBV6-1, the J gene TRBJ1-3; D gene uncertain. Germline CDR1 and CDR2: MNHNS and SASEGT. The CDR3 has 15 amino acids. Trimming pared 3 bases from V and 0 bases from J, leaving 9 bases between. In DNA, the CDR3 is TGTGCCAGCAGTGATACGCGGCTCTCTGGAAACACCATATATTTT. Translation: CASSDTRLSGNTIYF.

The chain has TRBV13 and TRBJ2-1, with TRBD1 matching 9 bases. Germline V lookup: CDR1 PRHDT, CDR2 FYEKMQ (reference sequence). This CDR3 has 16 residues. J gave up 5 bases and V 5 bases, and 10 bases lay outside the gene matches. CDR3 sequence: CASSPGGQGNNNEQFF. The CDR3 nucleotides read TGTGCCAGCAGCCCGGGAGGACAGGGGAACAACAATGAGCAGTTCTTC.

The chain combines TRBV5-1 with TRBJ2-6; TRBD2 agrees at 10 bases. The CDR3 extends over 18 amino acids. Germline assignment: CDR1 SGHRS and CDR2 YFSETQ. V gave up 2 bases and J gave up 0 bases; unmatched junction bases: 5. CDR3: CASSFATSGHSGANVLTF. CDR3 coding DNA: TGCGCCAGCAGCTTCGCGACTAGCGGGCACTCTGGGGCCAACGTCCTGACTTTC.

The chain uses TRBV29-1 and TRBJ2-7; 15 nucleotides line up with TRBD2. The V gene end was trimmed by 5 bases and the J gene end by 2 bases; junction bases not matched to a gene: 4. Per germline, CDR1 SQVTM and CDR2 ANQGSEA. The CDR3 sequence is 15 residues long. In DNA, the CDR3 is TGCAGCGTTCTTGGACTAGCGGGGGGGACCTACGAGCAGTACTTC. Its translation: CSVLGLAGGTYEQYF.

The chain joins TRBV19 to TRBJ2-7, with no clear D. V lost 4 bases, J lost 4 bases, and 5 bases lay in between. The germline gives CDR1 LNHDA, CDR2 SQIVND (reference sequence). CDR3 length equals 11 residues. CDR3 sequence (DNA): TGTGCCAGTAGTAATAAATACGAGCAGTACTTC. Translating it yields CASSNKYEQYF.